The 5 T cell receptor beta chains given below trace back to one sample, sequenced in a study of blood T cell repertoires in COVID-19. Produced via immunoSEQ multiplex PCR; TCRdb's table is partial and in-frame only. The sample carries approximately 59,000 clones, around 85% recorded once. Input material: peripheral blood. These receptors were obtained from a man aged 35-49 years with active COVID-19.

The V gene is TRBV6-5, the J gene TRBJ2-5, with TRBD2 as a possible D gene (5 bases). CDR1 MNHEY and CDR2 SVGAGI come from the germline V gene. Trimming pared 4 bases from V and 5 bases from J, leaving 11 bases between. The CDR3 loop spans 13 amino acids. The CDR3 loop is CASSSTWRETQYF. CDR3 sequence (DNA): TGTGCCAGCAGTTCGACATGGAGGGAGACCCAGTACTTC.

The V call is TRBV18, the J call TRBJ2-2, with a possible D match to TRBD1 (6 bases). V was trimmed by 2 bases and J by 6 bases, leaving 16 bases between them. The germline V gene has CDR1 KGHSH and CDR2 LQKENI. This CDR3 has 16 amino acids. DNA for the CDR3: TGTGCCAGCTCACCAAATTCAGGGGTGGAAGCCGGGGAGCTGTTTTTT. It specifies CASSPNSGVEAGELFF. The complete variable domain, with remaining parts taken from reference TRBV18 and TRBJ2-2, reads NAGVMQNPRHLVRRRGQEARLRCSPMKGHSHVYWYRQLPEEGLKFMVYLQKENIIDESGMPKERFSAEFPKEGPSILRIQQVVRGDSAAYFCASSPNSGVEAGELFFGEGSRLTVL.

The chain combines TRBV12-3 or TRBV12-4 with TRBJ1-5; D not resolved. The CDR3 has 13 amino acids. The germline V and J ends were trimmed by 2 bases and 7 bases, with 9 bases remaining between them. CDR3 sequence (DNA): TGTGCCAGCAGTTTATCGGGTGGACAGCCCCAGCATTTT. Translation: CASSLSGGQPQHF.

The genes are TRBV5-1 and TRBJ1-2; 8 bases are a match to TRBD1. Germline CDR1 reads SGHRS; CDR2 reads YFSETQ. V trimming: 7 bases; J trimming: 1 base; junction bases outside the gene matches: 6. CDR3 length: 14 residues. The chain's CDR3 is CASGDDRGNYGYTF. Written as DNA, the CDR3 is TGCGCCAGCGGAGATGACAGGGGTAACTATGGCTACACCTTC.

This chain connects TRBV5-1 to TRBJ1-3; D possibly corresponds to TRBD1 (6 bases). Trimming shortened V by 4 bases and J by 0 bases, and 14 bases separated the two germline ends. Per germline, CDR1 SGHRS and CDR2 YFSETQ. CDR3 size: 16 residues. CDR3 protein: CASSLGTGRSGNTIYF. CDR3 sequence (DNA): TGCGCCAGCAGCCTCGGTACAGGGCGCTCTGGAAACACCATATATTTT.